Following are 7 T cell receptor beta chains from one sample sequenced in a study of T cell changes during pregnancy in multiple sclerosis. Data came from immunoSEQ multiplex PCR; TCRdb stores just in-frame clones and leaves some out. The sample contains fewer than 50,000 clones, approximately 90% of which appear only once. The material was CD8+ T cells from peripheral blood mononuclear cells, obtained after pregnancy. These receptors all come from a female donor with multiple sclerosis, enrolled in a pregnancy study.

CDR3 sequence reads: CASSLETVNGGIGETQYF. CDR3 nucleotide sequence: TGTGCCAGCAGCTTGGAAACAGTTAACGGGGGGATAGGAGAGACCCAGTACTTC. The chain couples TRBV5-6 to TRBJ2-5; 7 bases map to TRBD2. CDR3 length: 18 residues. V gave up 0 bases and J gave up 4 bases; unmatched junction bases: 15. CDR1 and CDR2 (germline): SGHDT, YYEEEE. The full variable domain, its missing parts supplied by reference TRBV5-6 and TRBJ2-5, is DAGVTQSPTHLIKTRGQQVTLRCSPKSGHDTVSWYQQALGQGPQFIFQYYEEEERQRGNFPDRFSGHQFPNYSSELNVNALLLGDSALYLCASSLETVNGGIGETQYFGPGTRLLVL.

The V and J genes are TRBV7-2 and TRBJ1-2; maybe TRBD1 (6 bases). With 5 bases removed from V and 4 bases from J, the gap between germline ends came to 17 bases. Germline V gene lookup returns CDR1 SGHTA and CDR2 FQGNSA. This CDR3 contains 15 residues. The CDR3 region has the DNA TGTGCCAGCAGCGCGATATTACAGGGCGTCTATGGCTACACCTTC. Residues: CASSAILQGVYGYTF. The whole variable domain, remainder taken from reference TRBV7-2 and TRBJ1-2, is GAGVSQSPSNKVTEKGKDVELRCDPISGHTALYWYRQSLGQGLEFLIYFQGNSAPDKSGLPSDRFSAERTGGSVSTLTIQRTQQEDSAVYLCASSAILQGVYGYTFGSGTRLTVV.

This clone has only one observation. The chain links TRBV25-1 to TRBJ1-2, with D hard to call. Germline V gives CDR1 MGHDK, CDR2 SYGVNS. Deletions cut 5 bases from V and 2 bases from J, with 9 bases between. This CDR3 is 13 amino acids long. The CDR3 coding sequence is TGTGCCAGCAGTCCCGATCTAAACTATGGCTACACCTTC. It translates to CASSPDLNYGYTF.

The chain employs TRBV6-4 and TRBJ2-2; 9 bases map to TRBD2. Trimming at V came to 0 bases and at J to 5 bases, leaving 4 bases not matched to a gene. Per germline, CDR1 MRHNA and CDR2 SNTAGT. The CDR3 covers 16 residues. As DNA, the CDR3 is TGTGCCAGCAGTGACTCTAGCGGGGGTGAGACCGGGGAGCTGTTTTTT. It yields the protein CASSDSSGGETGELFF.

The chain joins TRBV13 to TRBJ1-1, with TRBD1 matching over 7 bases. Looked up from germline, CDR1 is PRHDT and CDR2 is FYEKMQ (reference sequence). The CDR3 is made up of 14 amino acids. V was pared by 2 bases and J by 7 bases, with 7 bases of the junction left unmatched. As DNA, the CDR3 is TGTGCCAGCAGCTTACCCGCAGGGGGGCATGAAGCTTTCTTT. Its protein is CASSLPAGGHEAFF.

This chain uses TRBV27 with TRBJ2-3; TRBD2 aligns across 7 bases. The CDR3 length is 16 residues. After removal of 3 bases from V and 6 bases from J, the junction contained 12 bases not matched to a gene. Germline V gene data show CDR1 as MNHEY and CDR2 as SMNVEV (reference sequence). The CDR3 DNA is TGTGCCAGCAGTTTCGAGGTTGGCGGGGGAAGGGATACGCAGTATTTT. Translating it yields CASSFEVGGGRDTQYF.

The gene calls are TRBV7-2 and TRBJ2-5; tentative D call: TRBD1 (6 bases). The CDR3 has 14 residues. V was pared by 0 bases and J by 5 bases, with 10 bases between. Germline loops: CDR1 SGHTA, CDR2 FQGNSA. CDR3 nucleotides: TGTGCCAGCAGCTTAGCGGGGGCCGGGGAGACCCAGTACTTC. Translating gives CASSLAGAGETQYF.